The 29 T cell receptor beta chains presented below share a single source sample, sequenced in a study of T cells in Graves' hyperthyroidism and ophthalmopathy. RNA transcripts yielded amplified TCR beta CDR3 regions. The TCR CDR3 was amplified in a first-round RT-PCR using the HTBI primer set. MiXCR was run by TCRdb on the multiplex PCR reads, yielding one entry per CDR3 protein. The sample yields about 690,000 distinct CDR3 sequences, 17% seen once. Sequencing input: blood. The receptor set was obtained from a man in his fifties with Graves' hyperthyroidism.

This clonotype was counted ten times or more. The J gene is TRBJ2-2, the V gene TRBV12-3 or TRBV12-4; 8 nucleotides line up with TRBD2. The CDR3 runs 14 residues. V dropped 6 bases and J dropped 5; count of bases not matched to a gene: 5. The CDR3 DNA sequence: TGTGCCAGCAGACGGGAGGGCCGGACCGGGGAGCTGTTTTTT. Protein product: CASRREGRTGELFF.

This clonotype was detected only a few times. V is TRBV20-1 and J is TRBJ2-1; D is ambiguous. The CDR3 runs 14 residues. Per germline, CDR1 DFQATT and CDR2 SNEGSKA (reference sequence). Trimming shortened V by 5 bases and J by 1 base, and 12 bases separated the two germline ends. As DNA, the CDR3 is TGCAGTGCTGCCCTCTTTGGTTCCTACAATGAGCAGTTCTTC. It encodes CSAALFGSYNEQFF.

This clonotype was counted at least ten times. V is TRBV7-2 and J is TRBJ1-5; D call uncertain. Per the germline V gene, CDR1 is SGHTA and CDR2 is FQGNSA. Between the trimmed V and J ends, which lost 1 base and 6 bases, there was a span of 10 bases. The CDR3 covers 14 residues. CDR3 residues: CASSLGARAQPQHF. DNA of the CDR3: TGTGCCAGCAGCTTAGGCGCGCGGGCTCAGCCCCAGCATTTT.

Comment on this clonotype: A much more abundant neighbour one base away suggests this may be a read error. The rearrangement joins TRBV10-3 to TRBJ1-1; D unclear. CDR1 and CDR2 from the germline V gene are ENHRY and SYGVKD. The CDR3 spans 13 residues. In DNA, the CDR3 is TGTGCCACCCAGCGGCCTCTGCGGACTGAAGCTCTCTTT. Protein: CATQRPLRTEALF.

For this clonotype: Just one base apart from a much larger clone, this may be a read error. V and J are TRBV20-1 and TRBJ2-3; D possibly matches TRBD1 or TRBD2 (6 bases each). Per germline, CDR1 DFQATT and CDR2 SNEGSKA (reference sequence). The CDR3 extends over 15 amino acids. Trimming shortened V by 3 bases and J by 5 bases, and 18 bases separated the two germline ends. The CDR3 sequence is CSARSPEGGGDTQYF. In DNA form, the CDR3 reads TGCAGTGCTAGGTCCCCCGAGGGGGGCGGAGATACGCAGTATTTT.

This clonotype has more than one count but fewer than ten. At one end, the junction sequence differs from germline, possibly due to a read error. This chain links TRBV28 with TRBJ2-2; TRBD2 is a possible D gene (5 bases). This CDR3 comprises 13 residues. CDR1 and CDR2 from the germline V gene are MDHEN and SYDVKM. CDR3 protein: CASNLRETGELVF. Here the CDR3 DNA reads TGTGCCAGCAACTTGAGGGAAACCGGGGAGCTGGTTTTT.

This rearrangement joins TRBV11-2 to TRBJ2-3; TRBD2 matches 7 bases. The germline V gene has CDR1 SGHAT and CDR2 FQNNGV. With 10 bases clipped from V and 4 bases from J, the junction kept 11 bases outside the gene matches. This CDR3 is 14 amino acids long. CDR3 coding DNA: TGTGCCACTCATTTGCGGGAGAACGCAGATACGCAGTATTTT. Translated: CATHLRENADTQYF.

This clonotype has a count of ten or more. The chain carries TRBV27 and TRBJ2-5, with D perhaps being TRBD1 or TRBD2 (5 bases each). V lost 6 bases to trimming and J lost 1 base, with 15 bases between them. Looked up from germline, CDR1 is MNHEY and CDR2 is SMNVEV (reference sequence). There are 15 residues in the CDR3. The CDR3 loop is CASSTWDGLQETQYF. The CDR3 DNA reads as TGTGCCAGCAGCACTTGGGACGGGCTCCAAGAGACCCAGTACTTC.

CDR3 region: CAISEDRPYEQYF. CDR3 nucleotide sequence: TGTGCCATCAGTGAGGACAGGCCTTACGAGCAGTACTTC. This chain joins TRBV10-3 and TRBJ2-7; TRBD1 is a possible D gene (6 bases). Germline V gene lookup returns CDR1 ENHRY and CDR2 SYGVKD. V was pared by 2 bases and J by 4 bases, with 9 bases between. This CDR3 contains 13 residues.

The sample holds a few counts of this clonotype. J is TRBJ2-1 and V is TRBV5-1, with 9 nucleotides matching TRBD2. The CDR3 is 15 residues long. V shed 0 bases, J shed 12 bases, and the junction held 10 bases outside the gene matches. Looked up from germline, CDR1 is SGHRS and CDR2 is YFSETQ. Here the CDR3 reads CASSLVAGGQGGQFF. The CDR3 bases are TGCGCCAGCAGCTTGGTGGCGGGAGGGCAAGGCGGGCAGTTCTTC.

This clonotype was seen ten or more times. The V and J genes are TRBV28 and TRBJ2-1; 8 nucleotides agree with TRBD2. The germline V gene encodes CDR1 MDHEN and CDR2 SYDVKM. Trimming cost V 6 bases and J 4 bases; bases outside gene matches: 8. The CDR3 consists of 15 residues. The CDR3 sequence is CASSPSGRVYNEQFF. CDR3 sequence (DNA): TGTGCCAGCAGCCCCAGCGGGAGAGTTTACAATGAGCAGTTCTTC.

The CDR3 reads CASSILRVAYEEQYF. DNA of the CDR3: TGTGCCAGTAGTATTCTTAGGGTTGCGTACGAAGAGCAGTACTTC. This chain uses TRBV19 with TRBJ2-7; D call uncertain. The V end was cut by 3 bases, the J end by 7 bases, with 19 bases between. The CDR3 is 15 amino acids. Germline V gives CDR1 LNHDA, CDR2 SQIVND (reference sequence).

This clonotype has just a few counts. J is TRBJ1-2 and V is TRBV6-1; D possibly corresponds to TRBD1 (6 bases). The V end lost 3 bases, the J end lost 4 bases, and 15 bases lay between the germline ends. The CDR3 is 15 amino acids. Germline V CDR1 and CDR2: MNHNS, SASEGT. CDR3 residues: CASSDWDIRVYGYTF. The CDR3 region has the DNA TGTGCCAGCAGTGACTGGGACATCCGTGTCTATGGCTACACCTTC.

This sequence joins TRBV6-2 or TRBV6-3 and TRBJ2-7, with TRBD2 matching 12 bases. This CDR3 is built from 19 residues. CDR1 and CDR2 from the germline V gene are MNHEY and SVGEGT. V lost 1 base, J lost 7 bases, and 17 bases stayed unmatched. CDR3 region: CASSYWQNWRLAGVNEQYF. CDR3 coding DNA: TGTGCCAGCAGTTACTGGCAAAATTGGCGACTAGCGGGAGTGAATGAGCAGTACTTC.

This clonotype was detected ten times or more. The gene calls are TRBV19 and TRBJ1-2; no clear D gene. Per the germline V gene, CDR1 is LNHDA and CDR2 is SQIVND (reference sequence). V lost 5 bases and J 6 bases, leaving 13 bases between the germline ends. CDR3 size: 13 residues. The CDR3 loop reads CASSSGINHGYTF. CDR3 nucleotides: TGTGCCAGTAGTTCCGGGATTAATCATGGCTACACCTTC.

Ten or more counts support this clonotype. The chain recombines TRBV11-2 with TRBJ2-1, with D perhaps matching TRBD1 (6 bases). V was pared by 4 bases and J by 3 bases, with 13 bases between. Germline V gives CDR1 SGHAT, CDR2 FQNNGV. The CDR3 contains 15 residues. The CDR3 coding sequence is TGTGCCAGCAGCTCCGCAGGGGCGGACTACAATGAGCAGTTCTTC. Amino acid sequence: CASSSAGADYNEQFF.

The rearrangement uses TRBV6-1 and TRBJ1-6, with a tentative D call TRBD1 (5 bases). This CDR3 has 15 residues. Germline CDR1 and CDR2: MNHNS and SASEGT. V was trimmed by 5 bases and J by 5 bases, leaving 13 bases between them. CDR3 DNA sequence: TGTGCCAGCAGTTACGGGACGTTAGATAATTCACCCCTCCACTTT. Protein sequence: CASSYGTLDNSPLHF.

The chain uses TRBV7-2 and TRBJ2-7; D might be TRBD1 (5 bases). The CDR3 extends over 15 amino acids. V lost 0 bases, J lost 5 bases, and 14 bases lay in between. Germline V CDR1 and CDR2: SGHTA, FQGNSA. The CDR3 DNA is TGTGCCAGCAGCTTAGCCCAGGGTCCTTACAACGAGCAGTACTTC. Amino acids: CASSLAQGPYNEQYF.

This clonotype turned up a few times. This chain uses TRBV27 with TRBJ1-5, with a weak D call TRBD1 (6 bases). Trimming removed 5 bases from V and 5 bases from J, with 10 bases in between. Per germline, CDR1 MNHEY and CDR2 SMNVEV (reference sequence). CDR3 size: 13 residues. This CDR3 reads CASSHRDDQPQHF. In nucleotides, the CDR3 is TGTGCCAGCAGTCACAGGGATGATCAGCCCCAGCATTTT.

This clonotype was picked up a small number of times. The V gene is TRBV11-1, the J gene TRBJ2-3, with 8 bases fitting TRBD2. Trimming removed 5 bases from V and 0 bases from J; junction bases left unmatched: 10. This CDR3 spans 17 amino acids. CDR1 is SGHAT and CDR2 is FQDESV in the germline V gene (reference sequence). CDR3 protein: CASSPRVGGASTDTQYF. The CDR3, as DNA: TGTGCCAGCAGCCCTCGAGTCGGGGGGGCGAGCACAGATACGCAGTATTTT.

This clonotype appeared many times. V usage is TRBV7-9 and J usage is TRBJ2-1; TRBD2 matches 13 bases. The CDR3 covers 20 residues. In germline, CDR1 is SEHNR, CDR2 FQNEAQ (reference sequence). V dropped 4 bases and J dropped 1; count of bases not matched to a gene: 13. In nucleotides, the CDR3 is TGTGCCAGCAGCTCCCTCAAGGGGGGGACTAGCGGGATTTCCTACAATGAGCAGTTCTTC. This gives the protein CASSSLKGGTSGISYNEQFF. The variable domain in full, with the rest retrieved from reference TRBV7-9 and TRBJ2-1, is DTGVSQNPRHKITKRGQNVTFRCDPISEHNRLYWYRQTLGQGPEFLTYFQNEAQLEKSRLLSDRFSAERPKGSFSTLEIQRTEQGDSAMYLCASSSLKGGTSGISYNEQFFGPGTRLTVL.

The chain carries TRBV28 and TRBJ1-5; D possibly corresponds to TRBD1 (6 bases). Trimming took 11 bases from V and 2 from J, leaving 13 bases between them. The CDR3 runs 13 residues. Germline V gives CDR1 MDHEN, CDR2 SYDVKM. The CDR3 DNA sequence: TGTGCCGGGGGGCAGTCCCGCAATCAGCCCCAGCATTTT. Its protein is CAGGQSRNQPQHF.

This clonotype showed up many times. The V gene is TRBV6-1, the J gene TRBJ2-7, with a weak D call TRBD1 (6 bases). This CDR3 spans 14 amino acids. CDR1 and CDR2 from the germline V gene are MNHNS and SASEGT. V was clipped by 5 bases and J by 5 bases, with 16 bases between them. The CDR3 DNA is TGTGCCAGCAGTTATGACAGGCCCGGGAACGAGCAGTACTTC. It translates to CASSYDRPGNEQYF.

This clonotype occurred many times. The chain uses TRBV10-2 and TRBJ2-5; weak D call: TRBD1 (6 bases). V dropped 6 bases and J dropped 5 bases, with 13 bases sitting between them. CDR1 is WSHSY and CDR2 is SAAADI in the germline V gene. CDR3 length: 13 residues. The DNA for the CDR3 is TGCGCCAGCAGGCCGACAGGCTCGGAGACCCAGTACTTC. Encoded protein: CASRPTGSETQYF.

The chain carries TRBV28 and TRBJ2-2; D remains unclear. There are 16 residues in the CDR3. Trimming took off 6 bases at V and 2 bases at J, with 16 bases between the two ends. Per germline, CDR1 MDHEN and CDR2 SYDVKM. The CDR3 region has the DNA TGTGCCAGCAGGGACGGCGCGGCAGTAAACACCGGGGAGCTGTTTTTT. Translation: CASRDGAAVNTGELFF.

This clonotype was seen repeatedly, ten times or more. The chain carries TRBV24-1 and TRBJ2-1; possibly TRBD2 for D (6 bases). The V gene lost 4 bases and the J gene lost 6 bases, with 18 bases spanning the gap. This CDR3 has 16 residues. CDR1 is KGHDR and CDR2 is SFDVKD in the germline V gene. CDR3 DNA: TGTGCCACCAGTGACCAGAGTGACAGAGCGGGCAATGAGCAGTTCTTC. Translating gives CATSDQSDRAGNEQFF.

In this sample, this clonotype turned up many times. The rearrangement uses TRBV28 and TRBJ1-1; D is unclear. V was shortened by 4 bases and J by 0 bases, with 12 bases between the two germline ends. This CDR3 comprises 15 residues. Germline V gene lookup returns CDR1 MDHEN and CDR2 SYDVKM. The CDR3 spells CASSSLRTVNTEAFF. CDR3 bases: TGTGCCAGCAGTTCCCTCCGGACGGTGAACACTGAAGCTTTCTTT. The full variable domain, completed using reference TRBV28 and TRBJ1-1, is DVKVTQSSRYLVKRTGEKVFLECVQDMDHENMFWYRQDPGLGLRLIYFSYDVKMKEKGDIPEGYSVSREKKERFSLILESASTNQTSMYLCASSSLRTVNTEAFFGQGTRLTVV.

There are a few counts of this clonotype. The genes are TRBV19 and TRBJ2-7; D is perhaps TRBD1 (5 bases). The CDR3 has 15 residues. Deletions cut 1 base from V and 0 bases from J, with 10 bases between. Germline V gives CDR1 LNHDA, CDR2 SQIVND (reference sequence). CDR3 loop: CASSIVAGISYEQYF. Written as DNA, the CDR3 is TGTGCCAGTAGTATAGTGGCAGGGATCTCCTACGAGCAGTACTTC. Using reference TRBV19 and TRBJ2-7 for the parts outside the CDR3, the full variable domain is DGGITQSPKYLFRKEGQNVTLSCEQNLNHDAMYWYRQDPGQGLRLIYYSQIVNDFQKGDIAEGYSVSREKKESFPLTVTSAQKNPTAFYLCASSIVAGISYEQYFGPGTRLTVT.

This chain connects TRBV24-1 to TRBJ2-1; 13 bases are a match to TRBD2. V was pared by 10 bases and J by 8 bases, with 13 bases of the junction left unmatched. This CDR3 has 16 residues. Germline CDR1 reads KGHDR; CDR2 reads SFDVKD. CDR3 in DNA: TGTGCCACTTCGGGACTAGCGGGACCTCGAGGCGATGAGCAGTTCTTC. Translated: CATSGLAGPRGDEQFF.